This T cell receptor (beta chain) was recorded in a study of blood T cell repertoires in COVID-19. About the study: The study drew acute and convalescent COVID-19 samples from the United States, Italy and Spain.

Methods used by the authors: Estimation of nucleated cell counts was performed using reference gene primer amplification. TCRdb's copy holds only in-frame clones and misses some; the assay was immunoSEQ multiplex PCR. From that table come the V and J calls and clone size; the DNA was used to work out D and trimming. The sample gives approximately 480,000 clones, 75% to 90% of which show up once; approximately 0.9% is in the top ten. What was sequenced was peripheral blood. The receptor was isolated from a man aged 18 to 30 with COVID-19, enrolled during active disease.

CDR3 bases: TGTGCCAGCAGCTTAGAGTTACATTCCCTCTATGGCTACACCTTC. It yields the protein CASSLELHSLYGYTF. The chain couples TRBV7-9 to TRBJ1-2, with D uncertain. Germline-derived CDR1 and CDR2 are SEHNR and FQNEAQ (reference sequence). This CDR3 region has 15 residues. Trimming took 1 base from V and 4 from J, leaving 13 bases between them. Filled out from reference TRBV7-9 and TRBJ1-2, the complete variable domain reads DTGVSQNPRHKITKRGQNVTFRCDPISEHNRLYWYRQTLGQGPEFLTYFQNEAQLEKSRLLSDRFSAERPKGSFSTLEIQRTEQGDSAMYLCASSLELHSLYGYTFGSGTRLTVV.